In this sample, the clone carrying this T cell receptor beta chain turned up once. This sample was included in a study of blood T cell repertoires in COVID-19. Profiled with immunoSEQ multiplex PCR; TCRdb holds only in-frame clones, not every one. Among fewer than 200,000 clones listed, about 79% were seen once. The CDR3 has 14 residues. Germline CDR1 is MNHNS and CDR2 is SASEGT. Trimming removed 3 bases at V and 4 bases at J, with 10 bases between. The genes are TRBV6-1 and TRBJ1-5; no firm D call. This clonotype originated in a woman in her 70s with acute or convalescent COVID-19. Sequencing used peripheral blood. CDR3 nucleotide sequence: TGTGCCAGCAGTGAGTGGGCAGCTAATCAGCCCCAGCATTTT. Residues: CASSEWAANQPQHF.